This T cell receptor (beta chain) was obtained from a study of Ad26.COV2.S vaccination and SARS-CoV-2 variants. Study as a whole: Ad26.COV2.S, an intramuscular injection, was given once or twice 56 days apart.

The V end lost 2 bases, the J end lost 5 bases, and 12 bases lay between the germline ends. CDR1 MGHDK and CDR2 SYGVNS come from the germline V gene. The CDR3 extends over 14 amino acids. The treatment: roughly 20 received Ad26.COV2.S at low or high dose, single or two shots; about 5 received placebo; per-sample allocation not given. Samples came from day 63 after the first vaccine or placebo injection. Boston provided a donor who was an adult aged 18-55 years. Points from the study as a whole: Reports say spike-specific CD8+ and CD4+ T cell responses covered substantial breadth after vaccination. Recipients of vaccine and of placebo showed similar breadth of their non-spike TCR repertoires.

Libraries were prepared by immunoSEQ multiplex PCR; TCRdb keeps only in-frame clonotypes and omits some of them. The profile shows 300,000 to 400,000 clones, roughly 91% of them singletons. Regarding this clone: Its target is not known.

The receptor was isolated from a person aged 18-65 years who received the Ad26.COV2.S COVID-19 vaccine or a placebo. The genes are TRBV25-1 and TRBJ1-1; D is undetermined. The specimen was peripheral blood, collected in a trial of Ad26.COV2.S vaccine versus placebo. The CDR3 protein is CASSETEGFTEAFF. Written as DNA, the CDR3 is TGTGCCAGCAGTGAAACAGAGGGTTTTACTGAAGCTTTCTTT.